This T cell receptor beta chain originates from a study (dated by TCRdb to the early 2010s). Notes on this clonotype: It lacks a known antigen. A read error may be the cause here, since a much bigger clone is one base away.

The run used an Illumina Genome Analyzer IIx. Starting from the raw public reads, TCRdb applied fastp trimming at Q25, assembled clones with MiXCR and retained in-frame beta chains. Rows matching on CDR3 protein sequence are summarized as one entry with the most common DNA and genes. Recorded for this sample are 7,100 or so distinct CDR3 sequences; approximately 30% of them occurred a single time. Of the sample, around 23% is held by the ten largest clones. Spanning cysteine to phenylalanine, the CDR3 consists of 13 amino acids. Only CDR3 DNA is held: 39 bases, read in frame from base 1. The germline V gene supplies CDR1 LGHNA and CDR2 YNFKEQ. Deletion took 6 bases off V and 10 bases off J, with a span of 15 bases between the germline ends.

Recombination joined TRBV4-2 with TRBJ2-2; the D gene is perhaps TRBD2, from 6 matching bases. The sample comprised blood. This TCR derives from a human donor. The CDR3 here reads CASRWGVSQELFF. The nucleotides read TGTGCCAGCAGATGGGGGGTGTCCCAGGAGCTGTTTTTT.